Listed below are T cell receptor beta chains from one sample, sequenced in a study of blood T cell repertoires in COVID-19. This table comes from immunoSEQ multiplex PCR, and its TCRdb copy is limited to in-frame clones, with some not included. The top ten clones hold about 2% of a sample with some 140,000 clones, over 75% of them seen once. The sequenced sample consisted of peripheral blood. These receptors all come from a man aged 65 to 85 with active COVID-19. The CDR3 runs from the conserved cysteine through the conserved F or W. The D gene is left open where the match is weak. Only part of the rows carry a size: once, few, many, or a class if the clone is expanded.

NA	TRBV7-2	TRBD1	TRBJ2-1	TGTGCCAGCAGCCAATTAGGACAGGGCTGGAATGAGCAGTTCTTC	CASSQLGQGWNEQFF
NA	TRBV18	NA	TRBJ1-6	TGTGCCAGCTCACCGGAGGGATATAATTCACCCCTCCACTTT	CASSPEGYNSPLHF
NA	TRBV28	TRBD1	TRBJ2-7	TGTGCCAGCAGTCGCCCGGGACAGGGCCCCCCCGAGCAGTACTTC	CASSRPGQGPPEQYF
NA	TRBV27	NA	TRBJ1-1	TGTGCCAGCAGTTTACTAGTGACAGGTGAAGCTTTCTTT	CASSLLVTGEAFF
NA	TRBV29-1	TRBD1	TRBJ1-1	TGCAGCGTTCCTGAGGGAATACAGGGGGCTGCTTTCTTT	CSVPEGIQGAAFF
NA	TRBV24-1	TRBD1	TRBJ2-7	TGTGCCACCAGTGATCCGGGACAGGGGAACGGTGAGCAGTACTTC	CATSDPGQGNGEQYF
NA	TRBV27	NA	TRBJ1-2	TGTGCCAGCAGTTTATCGGGGCGGGGGGTTGGCTACACCTTC	CASSLSGRGVGYTF
NA	TRBV21-1	NA	TRBJ1-3	TGTGCCAGCAGCAAACGACAGGGGGCAGGTGGAAACACCATATATTTT	CASSKRQGAGGNTIYF
NA	TRBV27	NA	TRBJ2-7	TGTGCCAGCAGTCTCACTAGTTCCCACGAGCAGTACTTC	CASSLTSSHEQYF
NA	TRBV6-5	TRBD1	TRBJ2-5	TGTGCCAGCAGTACCGACAGGGGGTCGATAGAGACCCAGTACTTC	CASSTDRGSIETQYF
NA	TRBV29-1	TRBD2	TRBJ2-3	TGCAGCGTTGAAGAAGCGGGAGGAGGCGCAGATACGCAGTATTTT	CSVEEAGGGADTQYF
NA	TRBV6-5	TRBD1	TRBJ1-4	TGTGCCAGCAGCACCGGGACAGTGGGTGAAAAACTGTTTTTT	CASSTGTVGEKLFF
NA	TRBV27	NA	TRBJ1-5	TGTGCCAGCAGTGATTTGATGGCGGGTTTGGGTCAGCCCCAGCATTTT	CASSDLMAGLGQPQHF
NA	TRBV29-1	NA	TRBJ2-7	TGCAGCGTTGAAGATCGAGCAGGCTCCTACGAGCAGTACTTC	CSVEDRAGSYEQYF
NA	TRBV7-6	TRBD2	TRBJ2-1	TGTGCCAGCAGCTGGCTAGCGGGAGCCAATGAGCAGTTCTTC	CASSWLAGANEQFF
NA	TRBV7-2	NA	TRBJ1-5	TGTGCCAGCAGCCTGACAGGAGATAGCAATCAGCCCCAGCATTTT	CASSLTGDSNQPQHF
NA	TRBV18	TRBD2	TRBJ2-3	TGTGCCAGCTCACCTAGCGGGGCTAGCACAGATACGCAGTATTTT	CASSPSGASTDTQYF
once	TRBV7-9	NA	TRBJ1-1	TGTGCCAGCGGTCGGACGGACATTGAAGCTTTCTTT	CASGRTDIEAFF
NA	TRBV5-3	TRBD2	TRBJ2-7	TGTGCCAGAAGCGACTTGGCGGGAGGTTCCTACGAGCAGTACTTC	CARSDLAGGSYEQYF
NA	TRBV7-2	TRBD2	TRBJ2-7	TGTGCCAGCAGCCAGCCGGGACTAACCCCCTTCGAGCAGTACTTC	CASSQPGLTPFEQYF
NA	TRBV19	NA	TRBJ2-7	TGTGCCAGTAGTTCCGGGGGAACGTGGACCTACGAGCAGTACTTC	CASSSGGTWTYEQYF
few	TRBV7-3	TRBD1	TRBJ2-2	TGTGCCAGCAGCTTATCAACCCCCGGGACAGGGGGGTATAACGGGGAGCTGTTTTTT	CASSLSTPGTGGYNGELFF
NA	TRBV18	TRBD2	TRBJ2-3	TGTGCCAGCTCACCAACCCCGGGAGGGCCAGATACGCAGTATTTT	CASSPTPGGPDTQYF
NA	TRBV24-1	TRBD1	TRBJ2-7	TGTGCCACCAGGACAGGGTTTCCCTACGAGCAGTACTTC	CATRTGFPYEQYF
NA	TRBV5-4	TRBD1	TRBJ2-7	TGTGCCAGCAGCTTTGGACAGGCCTACGAGCAGTACTTC	CASSFGQAYEQYF
NA	TRBV21-1	NA	TRBJ2-3	TGTGCCAGCACCTGGTACTTCACAGATACGCAGTATTTT	CASTWYFTDTQYF
few	TRBV28	NA	TRBJ1-6	TGTGCCAGCAGTTTCCCTTCTGGGGGGGGGAATTCACCCCTCCACTTT	CASSFPSGGGNSPLHF
NA	TRBV27	NA	TRBJ1-2	TGTGCCAGCAGTACCGAACCCCGGGTCTATGGCTACACCTTC	CASSTEPRVYGYTF
NA	TRBV19	TRBD1	TRBJ2-1	TGTGCCAGTAGTATCTTGGCAGGGGGCGCCTACAATGAGCAGTTCTTC	CASSILAGGAYNEQFF
NA	TRBV3-1/TRBV3-2	TRBD2	TRBJ2-7	TGTGCCAGCAGCCCGCCACCTAGCGGGAGGGTCTCCGAGCAGTACTTC	CASSPPPSGRVSEQYF
NA	TRBV19	NA	TRBJ2-1	TGTGCCAGTAGTATATCTACGTACAATGAGCAGTTCTTC	CASSISTYNEQFF
NA	TRBV6-6	NA	TRBJ1-1	TGTGCCAGCAGGCTCCTTGGGGCCACTGAAGCTTTCTTT	CASRLLGATEAFF
NA	TRBV5-1	NA	TRBJ2-3	TGCGCCAGCAGCTTGGTGTCCGCGGGCGCAGATACGCAGTATTTT	CASSLVSAGADTQYF
NA	TRBV3-1/TRBV3-2	NA	TRBJ1-6	TGTGCCAGCAGCCAAGGGACTAGGGATTCACCCCTCCACTTT	CASSQGTRDSPLHF
few	TRBV27	TRBD2	TRBJ2-3	TGTGCCAGCAGTGCATCTAGCGGTGTCACAGATACGCAGTATTTT	CASSASSGVTDTQYF
NA	TRBV5-1	TRBD1	TRBJ2-5	TGCGCCAGCAGCTCAGGGGGAGAGACCCAGTACTTC	CASSSGGETQYF
NA	TRBV3-1/TRBV3-2	TRBD1	TRBJ2-3	TGTGCCAGCAGCCCCCGGGACAGGGCCCCAGATACGCAGTATTTT	CASSPRDRAPDTQYF
NA	TRBV20-1	TRBD2	TRBJ2-7	TGCAGTGCAAGTTCTAGCGGGAGCCGCGAGCAGTACTTC	CSASSSGSREQYF
NA	TRBV19	NA	TRBJ2-2	TGTGCCAGTAGTATCGGCGGGTCGTTCACCGGGGAGCTGTTTTTT	CASSIGGSFTGELFF
NA	TRBV3-1/TRBV3-2	TRBD2	TRBJ2-5	TGTGCCAGCAGCCAAGATCTAGCGGGGACCAGGGAGACCCAGTACTTC	CASSQDLAGTRETQYF
NA	TRBV18	NA	TRBJ2-2	TGTGCCAGCTCACCTCCGGGTACCCGGAACACCGGGGAGCTGTTTTTT	CASSPPGTRNTGELFF